This TCR beta chain emerged from a study of cytomegalovirus exposure and HLA in healthy donors. This clone appeared a single time. The antigen is unknown. The CDR3 extends over 12 amino acids. CDR1 is MDHEN, CDR2 SYDVKM, per germline. V dropped 10 bases and J dropped 7 bases, with 16 bases sitting between them. Findings and limits, study-wide: As confirmed in vitro, a few CMV-associated chains were specific for CMV antigens.

PCR primers comprised 60 Vbeta and 13 Jbeta primers. The assay was immunoSEQ multiplex PCR, and TCRdb's table has in-frame clones only and misses some. The table records some 130,000 clones, 79% of them present only once. The chain links TRBV28 to TRBJ1-2; possibly TRBD1 for D (5 bases). Sequencing input: PBMCs. This TCR was sampled from a middle-aged man in good health and CMV-seropositive. CDR3 sequence reads: CATRLGGSGYTF. For the CDR3, the DNA is TGTGCCACCAGACTGGGGGGAAGTGGCTACACCTTC.